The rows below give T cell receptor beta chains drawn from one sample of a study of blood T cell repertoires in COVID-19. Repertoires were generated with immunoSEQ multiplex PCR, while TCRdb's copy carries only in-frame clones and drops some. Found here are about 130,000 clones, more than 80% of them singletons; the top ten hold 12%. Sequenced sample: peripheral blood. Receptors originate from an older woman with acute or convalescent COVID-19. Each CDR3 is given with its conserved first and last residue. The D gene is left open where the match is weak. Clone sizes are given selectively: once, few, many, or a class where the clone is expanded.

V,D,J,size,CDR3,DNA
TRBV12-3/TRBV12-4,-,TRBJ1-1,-,CASSSLENTEAFF,TGTGCCAGCAGTTCACTAGAGAACACTGAAGCTTTCTTT
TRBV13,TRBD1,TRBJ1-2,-,CASSQDRGKTGAYGYTF,TGTGCCAGCAGCCAGGACAGGGGGAAGACTGGGGCCTATGGCTACACCTTC
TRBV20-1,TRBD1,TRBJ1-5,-,CSASEGQGQPQHF,TGCAGTGCTAGTGAGGGACAGGGTCAGCCCCAGCATTTT
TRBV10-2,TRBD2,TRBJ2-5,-,CASSNGLARRETQYF,TGCGCCAGCAGTAACGGACTAGCGCGGAGAGAGACCCAGTACTTC
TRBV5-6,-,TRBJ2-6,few,CASSLPGLSLGANVLTF,TGTGCCAGCAGCCTCCCGGGACTCTCCTTGGGGGCCAACGTCCTGACTTTC
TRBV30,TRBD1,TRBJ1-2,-,CAWGNRGYGYTF,TGTGCCTGGGGAAACAGGGGATATGGCTACACCTTC
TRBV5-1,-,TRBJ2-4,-,CASSWDSRRQYF,TGCGCCAGCAGTTGGGACTCTCGCCGCCAGTACTTC
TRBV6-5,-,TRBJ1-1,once,CASSTQRDSEAFF,TGTGCCAGCAGCACCCAAAGGGACTCTGAAGCTTTCTTT
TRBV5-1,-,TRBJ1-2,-,CASSLQGYRGYTF,TGCGCCAGCAGCTTACAGGGATATAGGGGCTACACCTTC
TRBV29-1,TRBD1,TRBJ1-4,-,CSPNGGTDNEKLFF,TGCAGCCCGAATGGCGGGACAGATAATGAAAAACTGTTTTTT
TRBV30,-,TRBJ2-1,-,CAWSVRAGTHNEQFF,TGTGCCTGGAGTGTACGAGCGGGGACACACAATGAGCAGTTCTTC
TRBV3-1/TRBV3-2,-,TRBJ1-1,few,CASSATLGNTEAFF,TGTGCCAGCAGCGCCACCCTAGGGAACACTGAAGCTTTCTTT
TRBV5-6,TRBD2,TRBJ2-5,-,CASSLRGGETQYF,TGTGCCAGCAGCTTGAGGGGAGGGGAGACCCAGTACTTC
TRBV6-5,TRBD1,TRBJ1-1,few,CASRRDRTMNTEAFF,TGTGCCAGCAGGCGGGACAGGACCATGAACACTGAAGCTTTCTTT
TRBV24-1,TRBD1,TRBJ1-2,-,CATSDFQGAYTF,TGTGCCACCAGTGATTTTCAGGGGGCCTACACCTTC
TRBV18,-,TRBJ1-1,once,CASSPLSRQNTEAFF,TGTGCCAGCTCACCCCTAAGCCGACAGAACACTGAAGCTTTCTTT
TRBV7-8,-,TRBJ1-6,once,CASTPMGANNSPLHF,TGTGCCAGCACCCCAATGGGGGCTAATAATTCACCCCTCCACTTT
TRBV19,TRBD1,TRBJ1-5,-,CASSLTGGSNQPQHF,TGTGCCAGTAGCCTGACAGGGGGGAGCAATCAGCCCCAGCATTTT
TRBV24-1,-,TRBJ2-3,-,CATSDSLSTDTQYF,TGTGCCACCAGTGATTCCCTGAGCACAGATACGCAGTATTTT
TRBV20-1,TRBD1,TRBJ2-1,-,CSASPGQGMRGTYNEQFF,TGCAGTGCTAGTCCGGGACAGGGTATGAGAGGAACCTACAATGAGCAGTTCTTC
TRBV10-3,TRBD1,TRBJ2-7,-,CAISLGRGRLEQYF,TGTGCCATCAGCCTAGGCAGGGGGCGGTTGGAGCAGTACTTC
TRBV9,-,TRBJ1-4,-,CASSLGLGEKLFF,TGTGCCAGCAGCCTAGGACTTGGGGAAAAACTGTTTTTT
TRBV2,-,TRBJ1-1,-,CASSSTIMNTEAFF,TGTGCCAGCAGTTCGACAATCATGAACACTGAAGCTTTCTTT
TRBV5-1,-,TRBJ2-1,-,CASSLAYVGGPVNEQFF,TGCGCCAGCAGCTTGGCTTACGTGGGGGGGCCGGTAAATGAGCAGTTCTTC
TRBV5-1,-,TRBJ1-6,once,CASSAGQPLDSPLHF,TGCGCCAGCAGTGCAGGACAGCCCCTTGATTCACCCCTCCACTTT
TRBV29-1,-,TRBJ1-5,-,CSAGSQRSQPQHF,TGCAGCGCCGGGTCCCAGAGAAGTCAGCCCCAGCATTTT
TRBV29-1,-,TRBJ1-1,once,CSVDQGQLGKAFF,TGCAGCGTTGACCAGGGCCAACTCGGAAAAGCTTTCTTT
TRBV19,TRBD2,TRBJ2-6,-,CASREGLSSGANVLTF,TGTGCCAGTCGGGAGGGGTTAAGCTCTGGGGCCAACGTCCTGACTTTC
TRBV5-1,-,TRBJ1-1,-,CASREQGSVMNTEAFF,TGCGCCAGCCGCGAACAGGGAAGTGTCATGAACACTGAAGCTTTCTTT
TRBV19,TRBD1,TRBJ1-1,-,CASSKGATVYTEAFF,TGTGCCAGTAGTAAGGGGGCGACAGTATACACTGAAGCTTTCTTT
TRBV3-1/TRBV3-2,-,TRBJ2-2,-,CASSQDYRVNTGELFF,TGTGCCAGCAGCCAAGATTACAGGGTTAACACCGGGGAGCTGTTTTTT
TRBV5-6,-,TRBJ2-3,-,CASSFGLGPATDTQYF,TGTGCCAGCAGCTTCGGGTTGGGGCCCGCCACAGATACGCAGTATTTT
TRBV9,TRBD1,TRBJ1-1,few,CASSVGQGGTEAFF,TGTGCCAGCAGCGTAGGACAGGGCGGCACTGAAGCTTTCTTT
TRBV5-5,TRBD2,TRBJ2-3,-,CASSLGGPRLAGRTDTQYF,TGTGCCAGCAGCTTGGGAGGTCCGAGACTAGCGGGGAGAACAGATACGCAGTATTTT
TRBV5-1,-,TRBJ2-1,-,CASSNGPPQGLGGDEQFF,TGCGCCAGCAGCAATGGTCCCCCACAGGGTCTTGGTGGGGATGAGCAGTTCTTC
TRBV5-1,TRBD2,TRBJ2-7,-,CASSLAAGGPYEQYF,TGCGCCAGCAGCTTGGCCGCGGGGGGCCCCTACGAGCAGTACTTC